The source of this TCR beta chain is a study of response to subunit inactivated influenza vaccine. TCRdb reprocessed the RT-PCR reads via MiXCR and lists one record per CDR3 protein. The table includes 450,000 to 600,000 distinct CDR3 sequences, 6% to 9% detected once. Concerning this clonotype itself: Its antigen is unknown.

Study-level results: Authors suggested each seasonal influenza vaccination recruits few new T cells.

Trimming pared 6 bases from V and 11 bases from J, leaving 13 bases between. The CDR3 contains 11 residues. Per germline, CDR1 MDHEN and CDR2 SYDVKM. The J gene is TRBJ1-1, the V gene TRBV28, with D possibly TRBD1 on 6 matching bases. Sequenced material: PBMCs from blood, taken about 24 months after vaccination. The receptor was isolated from a man aged 50-75 years who received an inactivated influenza vaccine. The CDR3 coding sequence is TGTGCCAGCAGCAACAGGGTGGAGGCTTTCTTT. This sequence encodes CASSNRVEAFF.